One and the same sample provided the 27 T cell receptor beta chains below, sequenced in a study of T-cell reconstitution after alpha-beta-depleted transplantation in children. Unique molecular identifiers tagged the TCRbeta library. TCRdb itself ran the PCR reads through MiXCR, one entry per CDR3 protein. The sample lists fewer than 150,000 distinct CDR3 sequences, roughly 9.7% occurring once. The sample here was PBMCs, mostly from graft donor cells, taken 180 days after TCRalphabeta/CD19-depleted stem cell transplant. These receptors all come from a girl less than two years old who had a stem cell transplant for combined immunodeficiency, so the T cells may come from the graft donor.

This clonotype appeared a few times. The DNA for the CDR3 is TGTGCCAGCTCCGGGACAGGGAACACCGGGGAGCTGTTTTTT. Protein: CASSGTGNTGELFF. V gene TRBV6-1 combines with J gene TRBJ2-2; 8 nucleotides match TRBD1. CDR3 length: 14 residues. The V gene end was trimmed by 8 bases and the J gene end by 1 base; junction bases not matched to a gene: 3. CDR1 and CDR2 (germline): MNHNS, SASEGT.

This clonotype came up a few times. The rearrangement joins TRBV7-2 to TRBJ2-5; TRBD2 is a possible D gene (6 bases). In germline, CDR1 is SGHTA, CDR2 FQGNSA. Trimming stripped 5 bases from V and 4 bases from J, with 17 bases between. This CDR3 is built from 15 residues. CDR3 sequence (DNA): TGTGCCAGCAGCATCGTTCGCGGGATGGGAGAGACCCAGTACTTC. Translating gives CASSIVRGMGETQYF.

This clonotype has just a few counts. The V gene is TRBV27, the J gene TRBJ2-7; D possibly corresponds to TRBD1 (6 bases). Trimming took 3 bases from V and 1 from J, leaving 10 bases between them. This CDR3 has 14 residues. The germline CDR1 and CDR2 sequences are MNHEY and SMNVEV (reference sequence). CDR3 amino acids: CASSFRQGSYEQYF. The CDR3 region has the DNA TGTGCCAGCAGTTTTAGGCAGGGGTCCTACGAGCAGTACTTC.

The chain carries TRBV7-2 and TRBJ1-1; D is unresolved. Germline CDR1 reads SGHTA; CDR2 reads FQGNSA. The CDR3 extends over 13 amino acids. V lost 2 bases to trimming and J lost 0 bases, with 4 bases between them. The CDR3 DNA sequence: TGTGCCAGCAGCTTAACGATGAACACTGAAGCTTTCTTT. It is translated as CASSLTMNTEAFF.

This clonotype was observed a few times. The chain combines TRBV20-1 with TRBJ1-1; 9 bases fit TRBD1. The CDR3 length is 11 residues. The V gene's germline CDR1 is DFQATT and CDR2 SNEGSKA (reference sequence). Trimming at V came to 3 bases and at J to 9 bases, leaving 2 bases not matched to a gene. The CDR3 DNA reads as TGCAGTGCTAGGGGACAGGGTAAAGCTTTCTTT. It codes for CSARGQGKAFF.

In DNA, the CDR3 is TGTGCCATCAGTGAACGGTGGTCAATGAACACTGAAGCTTTCTTT. Protein product: CAISERWSMNTEAFF. This chain links TRBV10-3 with TRBJ1-1; D unresolved. Looked up from germline, CDR1 is ENHRY and CDR2 is SYGVKD. Trimming cost V 3 bases and J 0 bases, with 11 bases left between them. This CDR3 is built from 15 residues.

In this sample, this clonotype turned up many times. The chain joins TRBV7-9 to TRBJ2-5; tentative D call: TRBD1 (5 bases). The V gene lost 7 bases and the J gene lost 1 base, with 10 bases spanning the gap. The CDR3 is 13 amino acids. CDR1 SEHNR and CDR2 FQNEAQ come from the germline V gene (reference sequence). The CDR3 here is CASTHRTQETQYF. The CDR3 DNA reads as TGTGCCAGCACCCACAGGACCCAAGAGACCCAGTACTTC.

Ten or more counts support this clonotype. The chain is built from TRBV29-1 and TRBJ2-3, with 10 positions matching TRBD2. The germline CDR1 and CDR2 sequences are SQVTM and ANQGSEA. There are 15 residues in the CDR3. The V and J ends lost 1 base and 4 bases, in that order; junction bases with no gene match: 5. CDR3 in amino acids: CSVEGSGRISDTQYF. CDR3 nucleotides: TGCAGCGTTGAAGGTAGCGGGAGGATCTCAGATACGCAGTATTTT.

This clonotype was recorded a few times. The chain recombines TRBV11-2 with TRBJ2-1; 8 bases map to TRBD2. Germline V gene sequence: CDR1 SGHAT, CDR2 FQNNGV. The CDR3 consists of 15 residues. V shed 5 bases, J shed 11 bases, and the junction held 14 bases outside the gene matches. The chain's CDR3 is CASSITSGPGRKQFF. CDR3 bases: TGTGCCAGCAGCATTACTAGCGGACCCGGGCGGAAGCAGTTCTTC.

This chain joins TRBV29-1 and TRBJ2-5; TRBD1 is a possible D gene (6 bases). V lost 0 bases and J lost 4, with 36 bases in between. The V gene's germline CDR1 is SQVTM and CDR2 ANQGSEA. The CDR3 covers 22 residues. The CDR3 loop reads CSVEDLSLGNRDIYRLGETQYF. DNA of the CDR3: TGCAGCGTTGAAGATCTTTCTTTGGGGAACAGGGATATTTATCGCCTAGGAGAGACCCAGTACTTC.

This clonotype was found a few times. The V gene is TRBV7-9, the J gene TRBJ2-1, with D possibly being TRBD1 (6 bases). The CDR3 loop spans 13 amino acids. V was shortened by 5 bases and J by 10 bases, with 15 bases between the two germline ends. Germline loops: CDR1 SEHNR, CDR2 FQNEAQ (reference sequence). The CDR3 is CASSASGTLEQFF. The CDR3 region has the DNA TGTGCCAGCAGCGCGTCTGGGACACTCGAGCAGTTCTTC.

This clonotype was seen a few times. The V gene is TRBV11-2, the J gene TRBJ2-3, with a tentative D call TRBD1 (6 bases). The CDR3 runs to 17 residues. V was trimmed by 1 base and J by 0 bases, leaving 14 bases between them. Germline CDR1 reads SGHAT; CDR2 reads FQNNGV. The CDR3 DNA sequence: TGTGCCAGCAGCTTAGGCTCCGGGACATCTAGCACAGATACGCAGTATTTT. It specifies CASSLGSGTSSTDTQYF.

This clonotype has ten or more counts. This chain uses TRBV29-1 with TRBJ2-2; TRBD2 aligns across 7 bases. The germline V gene has CDR1 SQVTM and CDR2 ANQGSEA. The CDR3 has 16 amino acids. J gave up 6 bases and V 5 bases, and 15 bases lay outside the gene matches. The CDR3 region is CSVRRSASGKAGELFF. In DNA, the CDR3 is TGCAGCGTTCGGAGGTCGGCTAGCGGTAAAGCCGGGGAGCTGTTTTTT.

This clonotype was counted only a few times. The chain couples TRBV30 to TRBJ2-2; 15 bases align to TRBD2. Germline V lookup: CDR1 GTSNPN, CDR2 SVGIG (reference sequence). The V and J ends lost 8 bases and 3 bases, in that order; junction bases with no gene match: 4. This CDR3 comprises 15 residues. The CDR3 nucleotides are TGTGCCCGGACTAGCGGGAGGGCCGACACCGGGGAGCTGTTTTTT. Its translation: CARTSGRADTGELFF. The whole variable domain, remainder taken from reference TRBV30 and TRBJ2-2, is SQTIHQWPATLVQPVGSPLSLECTVEGTSNPNLYWYRQAAGRGLQLLFYSVGIGQISSEVPQNLSASRPQDRQFILSSKKLLLSDSGFYLCARTSGRADTGELFFGEGSRLTVL.

CDR3 coding DNA: TGTGCCAGCAGTTACTCAGCCGGATACGAGCAGTACTTC. This codes for CASSYSAGYEQYF. This chain connects TRBV6-2 or TRBV6-3 to TRBJ2-7; no definite D call. The germline V gene encodes CDR1 MNHEY and CDR2 SVGEGT. V lost 0 bases and J 4 bases, leaving 7 bases between the germline ends. The CDR3 loop spans 13 amino acids.

The chain combines TRBV28 with TRBJ1-1; 7 bases are a match to TRBD1. V lost 4 bases to trimming and J lost 0 bases; unmatched junction nucleotides: 2. The germline gives CDR1 MDHEN, CDR2 SYDVKM. This CDR3 has 14 residues. For the CDR3, the DNA is TGTGCCAGCAGTTATACAGGGGTGAACACTGAAGCTTTCTTT. Residues: CASSYTGVNTEAFF. The full variable domain, completed using reference TRBV28 and TRBJ1-1, is DVKVTQSSRYLVKRTGEKVFLECVQDMDHENMFWYRQDPGLGLRLIYFSYDVKMKEKGDIPEGYSVSREKKERFSLILESASTNQTSMYLCASSYTGVNTEAFFGQGTRLTVV.

This sequence joins TRBV18 and TRBJ2-7, with 7 positions matching TRBD1. The V segment lost 3 bases and the J segment 0 bases; nucleotides outside the gene matches: 8. The CDR3 loop spans 16 amino acids. The germline V gene has CDR1 KGHSH and CDR2 LQKENI. The CDR3 DNA sequence: TGTGCCAGCTCACCGATGGGACAGATTCACTCCTACGAGCAGTACTTC. As protein: CASSPMGQIHSYEQYF.

This clonotype came up a few times. The chain employs TRBV6-1 and TRBJ2-5; a possible D gene is TRBD2 (6 bases). Trimming removed 6 bases at V and 3 bases at J, with 14 bases between. The length of the CDR3 is 14 residues. Germline CDR1 reads MNHNS; CDR2 reads SASEGT. DNA for the CDR3: TGTGCCAGCAGGAATAGCGGATTTAAAGAGACCCAGTACTTC. This encodes CASRNSGFKETQYF.

This clonotype was seen only a few times. The chain couples TRBV12-3 or TRBV12-4 to TRBJ2-7; tentative D call: TRBD2 (5 bases). CDR3 size: 13 residues. V gave up 4 bases and J gave up 1 base, with 8 bases separating them. The chain's CDR3 is CASSSRLSYEQYF. The CDR3 nucleotides are TGTGCCAGCAGTTCGCGACTATCCTACGAGCAGTACTTC.

The genes are TRBV5-1 and TRBJ1-4, with D perhaps matching TRBD1 (5 bases). The V and J ends lost 4 bases and 3 bases respectively, with 13 bases between them. The CDR3 is made up of 15 amino acids. Germline V lookup: CDR1 SGHRS, CDR2 YFSETQ. CDR3 in amino acids: CASSRRDRSNEKLFF. The CDR3 bases are TGCGCCAGCAGCAGACGGGACCGATCTAATGAAAAACTGTTTTTT.

This clonotype was observed many times. The chain is built from TRBV20-1 and TRBJ2-1; D is perhaps TRBD1 (6 bases). Trimming pared 6 bases from V and 6 bases from J, leaving 18 bases between. The CDR3 is 14 residues long. In germline, CDR1 is DFQATT, CDR2 SNEGSKA (reference sequence). The CDR3 DNA sequence: TGCAGTGCCAAGACAGGCGTTGCCAGCAATGAGCAGTTCTTC. It yields the protein CSAKTGVASNEQFF.

The rearrangement joins TRBV7-8 to TRBJ2-4; possible D gene TRBD2, 5 bases. CDR3 length equals 16 residues. Trimming pared 2 bases from V and 3 bases from J, leaving 14 bases between. Germline CDR1 SGHVS, CDR2 FQNEAQ. Here the CDR3 DNA reads TGTGCCAGCAGCTTAACCCGGGGTCTCGGCAAAAACATTCAGTACTTC. Its protein product is CASSLTRGLGKNIQYF.

The V gene is TRBV4-3, the J gene TRBJ1-2; D call uncertain. The CDR3 length is 15 residues. Germline CDR1 is LGHNA and CDR2 is YSLEER. Trimming cost V 0 bases and J 5 bases, with 13 bases left between them. The CDR3 protein is CASSQDSGNFYGYTF. CDR3 nucleotides: TGCGCCAGCAGCCAAGATTCGGGGAATTTTTATGGCTACACCTTC.

This clonotype showed up many times. The genes are TRBV20-1 and TRBJ2-7; 11 bases fit TRBD2. V was clipped by 4 bases and J by 4 bases; unmatched bases: 9. Germline V gives CDR1 DFQATT, CDR2 SNEGSKA (reference sequence). This CDR3 has 15 residues. The CDR3 region has the DNA TGCAGTGCTAAAATTCCACTAGCGGGGGTTTACGAGCAGTACTTC. Translating gives CSAKIPLAGVYEQYF.

This clonotype occurred a few times. The chain recombines TRBV27 with TRBJ2-1, with D perhaps TRBD1 or TRBD2 (5 bases each). The V and J ends lost 5 bases and 2 bases respectively, with 19 bases between them. The CDR3 covers 17 residues. Germline-derived CDR1 and CDR2 are MNHEY and SMNVEV (reference sequence). In nucleotides, the CDR3 is TGTGCCAGCAGTCCGGGACGGTTGTGGACTCCCTACAATGAGCAGTTCTTC. Translating it yields CASSPGRLWTPYNEQFF.

Many counts were recorded for this clonotype. The CDR3 protein is CASASGPQETQYF. Written as DNA, the CDR3 is TGTGCCAGTGCTAGCGGGCCACAAGAGACCCAGTACTTC. The rearrangement joins TRBV6-6 to TRBJ2-5; 8 positions match TRBD2. In germline, CDR1 is MNHNY, CDR2 SVGAGI (reference sequence). The CDR3 consists of 13 residues. The junction had 5 bases not matched to a gene; V was cut back by 9 bases and J by 2 bases.

The V gene is TRBV7-2, the J gene TRBJ1-2, with D maybe TRBD1 (5 bases). Germline loops: CDR1 SGHTA, CDR2 FQGNSA. The CDR3 has 14 amino acids. Trimming shortened V by 4 bases and J by 4 bases, and 13 bases separated the two germline ends. CDR3 region: CASSSTGRPYGYTF. In nucleotides, the CDR3 is TGTGCCAGCAGCTCGACGGGACGGCCCTATGGCTACACCTTC.